This T cell receptor beta chain was sequenced in a study of human thymus T cells. Study-wide findings and caveats: Use of V and J genes seemed skewed within the thymic and blood repertoires.

Method: immunoSEQ multiplex PCR; TCRdb's copy keeps in-frame clones and lacks some. The sample yields 40,000 to 45,000 clones, around 94% seen once. Germline loops: CDR1 MNHEY, CDR2 SVGAGI. The trim removed 6 bases at V and 4 bases at J, leaving 5 bases unmatched. This CDR3 has 14 amino acids. As concerns this clone: Its antigen is not identified.

Donors were healthy Finnish infants having corrective surgery for congenital heart defects. The sequence derives from a boy under two years old with a congenital heart defect but otherwise immunologically healthy. The chain is built from TRBV6-5 and TRBJ2-7; 11 bases agree with TRBD1. The sequencing sample was made of blood. DNA for the CDR3: TGTGCCAGCAGCCTGGACAGGGGGCAGTACGAGCAGTACTTC. Encoded protein: CASSLDRGQYEQYF.